The text below deals with one T cell receptor beta chain. Its antigen is undetermined. Just one base apart from a much larger clone, this may be a read error. This record belongs to a study of early T cells in non-severe SARS-CoV-2 infection. About the research overall: Chains were unpaired, as sequencing was done on bulk RNA from unsorted whole blood.

Regarding the study as a whole: Clonotype matching in VDJdb favored anti-spike CD8 responses and did not capture private and CD4 specificities.

Attachment of unique molecular identifiers was made to individual cDNA molecules. One entry per CDR3 protein results from TCRdb running MiXCR on the 5' RACE reads. There are some 60,000 distinct CDR3 sequences in the sample; under 10% occur only once, and over 8.5% lies in the top ten. Germline assignment: CDR1 SGHNT and CDR2 YYREEE (reference sequence). The CDR3 has 18 residues. This chain links TRBV5-4 with TRBJ2-6; weak D call: TRBD1 (5 bases). Source material: whole blood. This receptor was identified in an adult who was a healthcare worker with PCR-confirmed SARS-CoV-2 infection or an uninfected control (not recorded which). The CDR3 is CARSLAGRGTSGANVLTF. For the CDR3, the DNA is TGTGCCAGAAGCTTGGCCGGAAGGGGAACCTCTGGGGCCAACGTCCTGACTTTC.